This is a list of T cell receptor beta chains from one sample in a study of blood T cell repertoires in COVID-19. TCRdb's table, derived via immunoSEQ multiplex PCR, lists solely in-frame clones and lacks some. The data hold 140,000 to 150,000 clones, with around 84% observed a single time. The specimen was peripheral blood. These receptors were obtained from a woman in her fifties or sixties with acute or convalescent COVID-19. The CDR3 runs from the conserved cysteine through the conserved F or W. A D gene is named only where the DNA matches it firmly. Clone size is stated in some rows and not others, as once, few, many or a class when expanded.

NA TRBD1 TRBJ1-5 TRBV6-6 TGTGCCAGCAGTTGGGACAGGGGCAATCAGCCCCAGCATTTT CASSWDRGNQPQHF
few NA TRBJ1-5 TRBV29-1 TGCAGCGTTGGACCCTCCAGCCCGGGTCAGCCCCAGCATTTT CSVGPSSPGQPQHF
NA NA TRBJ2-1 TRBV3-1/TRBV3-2 TGTGCCAGCAGCCCGCAATGGGCCAGGAATGAGCAGTTCTTC CASSPQWARNEQFF
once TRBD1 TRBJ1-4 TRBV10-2 TGCGCCAGTTCCAGGGGGTGGGCAACTAATGAAAAACTGTTTTTT CASSRGWATNEKLFF
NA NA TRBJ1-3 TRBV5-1 TGCGCCAGCAGCACTGCAGGGGACTCTGGAAACACCATATATTTT CASSTAGDSGNTIYF
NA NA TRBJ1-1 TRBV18 TGTGCCAGCTCACCACGATCAGGCGTAGCTTTCTTT CASSPRSGVAFF
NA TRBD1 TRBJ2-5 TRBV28 TGTGCCAGCACCCCCGGACAGGGAAAGACCCAGTACTTC CASTPGQGKTQYF
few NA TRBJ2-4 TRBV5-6 TGTGCCAGCTTTAATACCGGTGGTTGGGCCAAAAACATTCAGTACTTC CASFNTGGWAKNIQYF
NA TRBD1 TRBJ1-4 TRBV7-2 TGTGCCAGCAGCCCCGACAGGGGAAGAAAGGAAAAACTGTTTTTT CASSPDRGRKEKLFF
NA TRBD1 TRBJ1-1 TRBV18 TGTGCCAGCTCCCGGGGACAGGGCACTGAAGCTTTCTTT CASSRGQGTEAFF
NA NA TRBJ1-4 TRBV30 TGTGCCTGGAGTCTTCTAGGGGGTACCGAAAAACTGTTTTTT CAWSLLGGTEKLFF
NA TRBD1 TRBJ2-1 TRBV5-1 TGCGCCAGCAGCGGCCAGGGACAGAACAATGAGCAGTTCTTC CASSGQGQNNEQFF
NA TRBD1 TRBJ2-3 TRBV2 TGTGCCAGCAGTGAAGCCAGCCAGGGGGCGCAGTATTTT CASSEASQGAQYF
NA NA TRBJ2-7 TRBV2 TGTGCCAGCAGAGACGGACTGGTCTCCTACGAGCAGTACTTC CASRDGLVSYEQYF
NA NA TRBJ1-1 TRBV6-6 TGTGCCAGCGTACGGGACACCAATAGCCCTGAAGCTTTCTTT CASVRDTNSPEAFF
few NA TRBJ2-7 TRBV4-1 TGCGCCAGCAGCCAAGAGGAGGGGACCCTTTACGAGCAGTACTTC CASSQEEGTLYEQYF
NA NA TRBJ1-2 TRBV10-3 TGTGCCATCACCCCAGTACTACAGGGCACCTATGGCTACACCTTC CAITPVLQGTYGYTF
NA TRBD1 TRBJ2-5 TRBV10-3 TGTGCCATCAGTGATTCCGGACAGGCGGATCTAGCAGAGACCCAGTACTTC CAISDSGQADLAETQYF
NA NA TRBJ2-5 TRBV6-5 TGTGCCAGCAGTTACGGTTTGGGCAGGGAGACCCAGTACTTC CASSYGLGRETQYF
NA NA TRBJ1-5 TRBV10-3 TGTGCCATCAGGGACTGGGAGAATCAGCCCCAGCATTTT CAIRDWENQPQHF
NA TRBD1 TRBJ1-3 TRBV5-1 TGCGCCAGCAGCTTGGGACAGGGTACTAACACCATATATTTT CASSLGQGTNTIYF
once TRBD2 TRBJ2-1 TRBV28 TGTGCCACCTCTAGCGGGGGGGCGGTAAGGGAGCAGTTCTTC CATSSGGAVREQFF
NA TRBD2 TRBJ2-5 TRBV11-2 TGTGCCAGCAGGAGGACTAGCGGGGGGTTGGTAGAGACCCAGTACTTC CASRRTSGGLVETQYF
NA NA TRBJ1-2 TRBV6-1 TGTGCCAGCAGTGAACCCTACGGCAGGGAAGACGGCTACACCTTC CASSEPYGREDGYTF
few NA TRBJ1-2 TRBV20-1 TGCAGTCCACACAGGGTAAATGGCTACACCTTC CSPHRVNGYTF
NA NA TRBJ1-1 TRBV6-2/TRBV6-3 TGTGCCAGCAGCCCCCAGGATGGGAGGAACACTGAAGCTTTCTTT CASSPQDGRNTEAFF
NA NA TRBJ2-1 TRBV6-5 TGTGCCAGTTCCTTAGGGAGCTCCTACAATGAGCAGTTCTTC CASSLGSSYNEQFF
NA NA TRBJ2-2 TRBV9 TGTGCCAGCAGCGTAGATCCGCGAGTCACCGGGGAGCTGTTTTTT CASSVDPRVTGELFF
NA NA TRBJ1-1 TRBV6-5 TGTGCCAGCGGGGCCTCCGGCCTTCTGAACACTGAAGCTTTCTTT CASGASGLLNTEAFF
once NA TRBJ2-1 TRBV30 TGTGCCTGGATTCCGGGACACAACTCCTACAATGAGCAGTTCTTC CAWIPGHNSYNEQFF
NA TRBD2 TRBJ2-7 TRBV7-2 TGTGCCAGCAGCTTTTGGACTAGGAACGAGCAGTACTTC CASSFWTRNEQYF
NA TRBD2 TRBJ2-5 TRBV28 TGTGCCAGCAGTTCCGGTACGGGGGGGAAGTACTTC CASSSGTGGKYF
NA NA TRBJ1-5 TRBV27 TGTGCCAGCAGCCTGGGACAAGCCTTGGGGCCCCAGCATTTT CASSLGQALGPQHF
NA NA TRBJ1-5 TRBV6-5 TGTGCCAGCAGGGCAGAAAATGGGAGGACCCAGCATTTT CASRAENGRTQHF
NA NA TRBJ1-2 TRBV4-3 TGCGCCAGCAGCCAAGATTTGGGGGCAGGGGGCTACACCTTC CASSQDLGAGGYTF
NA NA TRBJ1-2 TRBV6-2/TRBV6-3 TGTGCCAGCAGCTGGACAGCTACGACTTATGGCTACACCTTC CASSWTATTYGYTF
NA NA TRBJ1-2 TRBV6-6 TGTGCCAGCAGTCCGGTTGATAACTATGGCTACACCTTC CASSPVDNYGYTF
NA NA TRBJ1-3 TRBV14 TGTGCCAGCAGCCAAGTTGAGGGCGGAGGAAACACCATATATTTT CASSQVEGGGNTIYF
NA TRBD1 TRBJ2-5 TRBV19 TGTGCCAGTAGTTCTCCAGGGGGCCAAGAGACCCAGTACTTC CASSSPGGQETQYF
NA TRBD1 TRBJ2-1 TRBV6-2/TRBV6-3 TGTGCCAGCAGTTTGGACCCCGGGACAGGATCTACTATCAAGCAGTTCTTC CASSLDPGTGSTIKQFF
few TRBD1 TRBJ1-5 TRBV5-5 TGTGCCAGCAGCTCGGGACAGGGGAATCAGCCCCAGCATTTT CASSSGQGNQPQHF
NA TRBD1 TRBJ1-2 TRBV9 TGTGCCAGCAGCGCGGACAGGGGGCTTGGCTACACCTTC CASSADRGLGYTF
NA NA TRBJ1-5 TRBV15 TGTGCCACCAGCAACGACAGACTGAATAGCAATCAGCCCCAGCATTTT CATSNDRLNSNQPQHF